This T cell receptor beta chain was obtained from a study of shared clonotypes between healthy human individuals. The method was immunoSEQ multiplex PCR; TCRdb's version includes in-frame clones alone and lacks a portion of them. The table has about 1 million clones, roughly 80% seen once. This clone came up a few times. Other DNA sequences from this sample encode an identical CDR3 as well. Trimming took off 3 bases at V and 0 bases at J, with 6 bases between the two ends. CDR3 length equals 13 residues. Germline assignment: CDR1 MNHNS and CDR2 SASEGT. The origin of this receptor is a man younger than 30 in good health. The sequenced sample consisted of memory CD4+ T cells sorted from blood. Indicated subset: CD45RA-negative fraction. The rearrangement joins TRBV6-1 to TRBJ2-7; D gene ambiguous. The CDR3, as DNA: TGTGCCAGCAGTGAGGCAGCCTCCTACGAGCAGTACTTC. This sequence encodes CASSEAASYEQYF.